This T cell receptor (beta chain) originates from a study of post-analysis software for immune sequencing data. Study information: Relapsing-remitting, secondary progressive and progressive-relapsing forms of multiple sclerosis all featured among disease courses. Study-level results: Relative to controls, patients with multiple sclerosis showed significantly lower normalized Chao1 diversity. By F measure, samples from a shared preparation batch strongly co-clustered. Comparison of patients with controls showed five TRBV segments more frequent in patients, TRBV5-6, TRBV5-1 and TRBV20-1 among them.

CDR3 length equals 12 residues. CDR1 is KGHDR, CDR2 SFDVKD, per germline. V dropped 4 bases and J dropped 11 bases, with 12 bases sitting between them. Details on this clonotype: Its antigen is currently unknown.

Researchers reported that TCR beta cDNA libraries carried unique molecular identifiers. T cells numbering roughly 1 to 10 million yielded 450,000 to 500,000 cDNA molecules. Each CDR3 protein is one row after TCRdb ran MiXCR on the PCR reads. The sample lists about half a million distinct CDR3 sequences, 34% occurring once. The chain links TRBV24-1 to TRBJ2-3; D gene unclear. The receptor was derived from a girl aged 2 to 17 with multiple sclerosis. The sequenced sample consisted of blood. CDR3 DNA sequence: TGTGCCACCAGTGACTCTCCCTTTCGGCAGTATTTT. Translated: CATSDSPFRQYF.